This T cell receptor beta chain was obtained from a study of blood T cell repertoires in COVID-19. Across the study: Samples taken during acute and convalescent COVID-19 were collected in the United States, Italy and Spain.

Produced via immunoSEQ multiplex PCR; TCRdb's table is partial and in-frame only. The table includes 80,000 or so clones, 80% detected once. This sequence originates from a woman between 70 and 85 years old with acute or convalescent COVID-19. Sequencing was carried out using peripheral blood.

This CDR3 is CASIGTDRTHRYNEQFF. CDR3 coding DNA: TGTGCCAGTATTGGGACTGATCGAACGCACCGATACAATGAGCAGTTCTTC. The chain is built from TRBV19 and TRBJ2-1; tentative D call: TRBD2 (6 bases). From germline, CDR1 is LNHDA and CDR2 SQIVND (reference sequence). This CDR3 has 17 amino acids. Trimming cost V 7 bases and J 4 bases, with 23 bases left between them.